Listed below are T cell receptor beta chains from one sample, sequenced in a study of blood T cell repertoires in COVID-19. The protocol was immunoSEQ multiplex PCR, while the TCRdb copy is restricted to in-frame clones and leaves out a portion. Among roughly 250,000 clones listed, roughly nine tenths were seen once. Sequenced sample: peripheral blood. Receptor source: a man between 60 and 70 years old who had recovered from COVID-19. The CDR3 runs from the conserved cysteine through the conserved F or W. Each record gives: D gene, clone size, J gene, CDR3 length, V gene, CDR3 protein, CDR3 DNA. A D gene is named only where the DNA matches it firmly. Clone size appears in some rows only: once, few, many, or a class for an expanded clone.

D gene: TRBD1; clone size: few; J gene: TRBJ1-1; CDR3 length: 14; V gene: TRBV20-1; CDR3 protein: CSASRDRVRTEAFF; CDR3 DNA: TGCAGTGCTAGTCGGGACAGGGTGAGAACTGAAGCTTTCTTT
D gene: TRBD2; clone size: few; J gene: TRBJ2-7; CDR3 length: 16; V gene: TRBV5-4; CDR3 protein: CASSLAGSGVSYEQYF; CDR3 DNA: TGTGCCAGCAGCTTGGCCGGTAGCGGGGTATCCTACGAGCAGTACTTC
D gene: TRBD2; clone size: .; J gene: TRBJ2-3; CDR3 length: 17; V gene: TRBV5-1; CDR3 protein: CASSPGGLAGVSDTQYF; CDR3 DNA: TGCGCCAGCAGCCCCGGGGGACTAGCGGGGGTTTCAGATACGCAGTATTTT
D gene: TRBD1; clone size: .; J gene: TRBJ1-4; CDR3 length: 13; V gene: TRBV10-2; CDR3 protein: CASRQGTNEKLFF; CDR3 DNA: TGCGCCAGCAGACAGGGGACTAATGAAAAACTGTTTTTT
D gene: .; clone size: .; J gene: TRBJ2-5; CDR3 length: 15; V gene: TRBV11-2; CDR3 protein: CASSLTGWGQETQYF; CDR3 DNA: TGTGCCAGCAGCTTAACGGGGTGGGGCCAAGAGACCCAGTACTTC
D gene: TRBD2; clone size: .; J gene: TRBJ2-7; CDR3 length: 13; V gene: TRBV12-3/TRBV12-4; CDR3 protein: CASTGTTPLEQYF; CDR3 DNA: TGTGCCAGCACAGGGACTACCCCCCTCGAGCAGTACTTC
D gene: TRBD1; clone size: .; J gene: TRBJ1-5; CDR3 length: 15; V gene: TRBV7-9; CDR3 protein: CASSLDRGANQPQHF; CDR3 DNA: TGTGCCAGCAGCTTAGACAGGGGAGCCAATCAGCCCCAGCATTTT
D gene: TRBD1; clone size: .; J gene: TRBJ2-2; CDR3 length: 17; V gene: TRBV9; CDR3 protein: CASTSQGGAFSYGELFF; CDR3 DNA: TGTGCCAGCACCTCACAAGGGGGCGCATTCTCTTACGGGGAGCTGTTTTTT
D gene: TRBD1; clone size: .; J gene: TRBJ2-7; CDR3 length: 13; V gene: TRBV7-2; CDR3 protein: CASSYTQGNEQYF; CDR3 DNA: TGTGCCAGCAGCTACACACAGGGGAACGAGCAGTACTTC
D gene: TRBD2; clone size: .; J gene: TRBJ2-5; CDR3 length: 14; V gene: TRBV5-8; CDR3 protein: CASSSRGGVKTQYF; CDR3 DNA: TGTGCCAGCAGCTCGCGGGGGGGGGTGAAGACCCAGTACTTC
D gene: .; clone size: .; J gene: TRBJ1-2; CDR3 length: 14; V gene: TRBV6-2/TRBV6-3; CDR3 protein: CASSYRPADNGYTF; CDR3 DNA: TGTGCCAGCAGTTACCGACCGGCAGACAATGGCTACACCTTC
D gene: TRBD1; clone size: .; J gene: TRBJ1-5; CDR3 length: 15; V gene: TRBV11-2; CDR3 protein: CASSLGQGRNQPQHF; CDR3 DNA: TGTGCCAGCAGCTTAGGACAGGGTCGCAATCAGCCCCAGCATTTT
D gene: .; clone size: once; J gene: TRBJ2-2; CDR3 length: 14; V gene: TRBV3-1/TRBV3-2; CDR3 protein: CASSFSERPGELFF; CDR3 DNA: TGTGCCAGCAGCTTCTCGGAGCGTCCCGGGGAGCTGTTTTTT
D gene: TRBD1; clone size: .; J gene: TRBJ1-4; CDR3 length: 15; V gene: TRBV6-5; CDR3 protein: CASRRGTAGNEKLFF; CDR3 DNA: TGTGCCAGCAGGCGCGGGACAGCAGGAAATGAAAAACTGTTTTTT
D gene: .; clone size: .; J gene: TRBJ2-1; CDR3 length: 15; V gene: TRBV4-2; CDR3 protein: CASSQGTLTYNEQFF; CDR3 DNA: TGTGCCAGCAGCCAAGGGACACTAACTTACAATGAGCAGTTCTTC
D gene: TRBD1; clone size: .; J gene: TRBJ1-2; CDR3 length: 15; V gene: TRBV19; CDR3 protein: CASSPGTDSNYGYTF; CDR3 DNA: TGTGCCAGTAGCCCAGGGACAGACTCTAACTATGGCTACACCTTC
D gene: .; clone size: .; J gene: TRBJ1-1; CDR3 length: 13; V gene: TRBV11-1; CDR3 protein: CASSLGSRGEAFF; CDR3 DNA: TGTGCCAGCAGTTTAGGGTCCAGGGGTGAAGCTTTCTTT
D gene: TRBD1; clone size: .; J gene: TRBJ2-7; CDR3 length: 15; V gene: TRBV3-1/TRBV3-2; CDR3 protein: CASSQDGQGVHEQYF; CDR3 DNA: TGTGCCAGCAGCCAAGACGGACAGGGTGTACACGAGCAGTACTTC
D gene: .; clone size: once; J gene: TRBJ1-4; CDR3 length: 17; V gene: TRBV27; CDR3 protein: CASSPTGGVRVSEKLFF; CDR3 DNA: TGTGCCAGCAGTCCCACCGGGGGAGTTAGGGTTTCTGAAAAACTGTTTTTT
D gene: .; clone size: .; J gene: TRBJ2-3; CDR3 length: 16; V gene: TRBV4-2; CDR3 protein: CASSQESGLPGDTQYF; CDR3 DNA: TGTGCCAGCAGCCAAGAATCAGGGCTTCCGGGAGATACGCAGTATTTT
D gene: .; clone size: .; J gene: TRBJ1-1; CDR3 length: 13; V gene: TRBV12-3/TRBV12-4; CDR3 protein: CASSLKANTEAFF; CDR3 DNA: TGTGCCAGCAGTTTAAAAGCTAACACTGAAGCTTTCTTT
D gene: TRBD2; clone size: .; J gene: TRBJ2-1; CDR3 length: 14; V gene: TRBV5-4; CDR3 protein: CASRQRGAHNEQFF; CDR3 DNA: TGTGCCAGCAGACAGCGGGGGGCCCACAATGAGCAGTTCTTC
D gene: .; clone size: .; J gene: TRBJ1-1; CDR3 length: 13; V gene: TRBV6-5; CDR3 protein: CASNSLMGTEAFF; CDR3 DNA: TGTGCCAGCAACAGTTTGATGGGCACTGAAGCTTTCTTT
D gene: .; clone size: .; J gene: TRBJ1-3; CDR3 length: 14; V gene: TRBV4-2; CDR3 protein: CASNTGSGGNTIYF; CDR3 DNA: TGTGCCAGCAATACAGGTTCAGGAGGAAACACCATATATTTT
D gene: TRBD1; clone size: once; J gene: TRBJ2-3; CDR3 length: 13; V gene: TRBV2; CDR3 protein: CANGTGDTDTQYF; CDR3 DNA: TGTGCCAACGGGACAGGGGACACAGATACGCAGTATTTT
D gene: .; clone size: .; J gene: TRBJ2-3; CDR3 length: 16; V gene: TRBV5-1; CDR3 protein: CASSLVSGQRTDTQYF; CDR3 DNA: TGCGCCAGCAGCTTGGTGTCTGGGCAAAGGACAGATACGCAGTATTTT
D gene: .; clone size: once; J gene: TRBJ2-7; CDR3 length: 13; V gene: TRBV5-1; CDR3 protein: CASSPDRTYEQYF; CDR3 DNA: TGCGCCAGCAGCCCGGACAGAACCTACGAGCAGTACTTC
D gene: .; clone size: .; J gene: TRBJ1-6; CDR3 length: 15; V gene: TRBV4-1; CDR3 protein: CASSPTTSYNSPLHF; CDR3 DNA: TGCGCCAGCAGCCCTACTACCTCCTATAATTCACCCCTCCACTTT
D gene: .; clone size: .; J gene: TRBJ2-1; CDR3 length: 15; V gene: TRBV15; CDR3 protein: CATSRDSQGYNEQFF; CDR3 DNA: TGTGCCACCAGCAGAGATTCTCAGGGTTACAATGAGCAGTTCTTC
D gene: TRBD1; clone size: .; J gene: TRBJ1-4; CDR3 length: 15; V gene: TRBV9; CDR3 protein: CASSVTGATNEKLFF; CDR3 DNA: TGTGCCAGCAGCGTCACAGGGGCAACTAATGAAAAACTGTTTTTT
D gene: .; clone size: .; J gene: TRBJ2-1; CDR3 length: 15; V gene: TRBV5-1; CDR3 protein: CASSSGESSYNEQFF; CDR3 DNA: TGCGCCAGCAGCTCGGGAGAGAGCTCCTACAATGAGCAGTTCTTC
D gene: TRBD1; clone size: .; J gene: TRBJ1-3; CDR3 length: 16; V gene: TRBV5-6; CDR3 protein: CASSLRTGWSGNTIYF; CDR3 DNA: TGTGCCAGCAGCTTAAGGACAGGGTGGTCTGGAAACACCATATATTTT
D gene: .; clone size: .; J gene: TRBJ2-7; CDR3 length: 12; V gene: TRBV6-5; CDR3 protein: CASRNSIYEQYF; CDR3 DNA: TGTGCCAGCAGGAACAGTATCTACGAGCAGTACTTC
D gene: .; clone size: once; J gene: TRBJ1-1; CDR3 length: 15; V gene: TRBV4-2; CDR3 protein: CASSQVQTRNTEAFF; CDR3 DNA: TGTGCCAGCAGCCAAGTCCAAACCAGGAACACTGAAGCTTTCTTT
D gene: .; clone size: once; J gene: TRBJ2-2; CDR3 length: 13; V gene: TRBV12-3/TRBV12-4; CDR3 protein: CASKHSYTGELFF; CDR3 DNA: TGTGCCAGCAAGCATTCATACACCGGGGAGCTGTTTTTT
D gene: .; clone size: .; J gene: TRBJ1-1; CDR3 length: 11; V gene: TRBV20-1; CDR3 protein: CSMRAGVDAFF; CDR3 DNA: TGCAGTATGAGGGCGGGAGTGGACGCTTTCTTT
D gene: TRBD1; clone size: .; J gene: TRBJ1-4; CDR3 length: 15; V gene: TRBV24-1; CDR3 protein: CATSDLTDRGEKLFF; CDR3 DNA: TGTGCCACCAGTGATTTAACGGACAGGGGGGAAAAACTGTTTTTT
D gene: TRBD2; clone size: .; J gene: TRBJ2-7; CDR3 length: 17; V gene: TRBV10-1; CDR3 protein: CASRAGTSGGIPYEQYF; CDR3 DNA: TGCGCCAGCAGGGCCGGGACTAGCGGGGGGATACCCTACGAGCAGTACTTC
D gene: TRBD1; clone size: .; J gene: TRBJ1-2; CDR3 length: 14; V gene: TRBV18; CDR3 protein: CASSPGETGGGYTF; CDR3 DNA: TGTGCCAGCTCACCGGGAGAGACAGGGGGAGGCTACACCTTC
D gene: .; clone size: once; J gene: TRBJ2-1; CDR3 length: 15; V gene: TRBV19; CDR3 protein: CASSKGRGSRNEQFF; CDR3 DNA: TGTGCCAGTAGTAAGGGCAGGGGTAGTCGGAATGAGCAGTTCTTC
D gene: .; clone size: .; J gene: TRBJ2-5; CDR3 length: 12; V gene: TRBV7-8; CDR3 protein: CASSSRKETQYF; CDR3 DNA: TGTGCCAGCAGCTCCAGGAAAGAGACCCAGTACTTC
D gene: TRBD2; clone size: once; J gene: TRBJ2-7; CDR3 length: 15; V gene: TRBV6-2/TRBV6-3; CDR3 protein: CASSSGLGLTYEQYF; CDR3 DNA: TGTGCCAGCAGTTCGGGCCTGGGACTAACCTACGAGCAGTACTTC
D gene: .; clone size: .; J gene: TRBJ2-3; CDR3 length: 13; V gene: TRBV7-2; CDR3 protein: CASSFIITDTQYF; CDR3 DNA: TGTGCCAGCAGCTTCATCATCACAGATACGCAGTATTTT
D gene: TRBD1; clone size: once; J gene: TRBJ1-3; CDR3 length: 14; V gene: TRBV19; CDR3 protein: CASSKQGAGNTIYF; CDR3 DNA: TGTGCCAGTAGCAAACAGGGGGCTGGAAACACCATATATTTT
D gene: TRBD2; clone size: .; J gene: TRBJ2-2; CDR3 length: 18; V gene: TRBV7-9; CDR3 protein: CASSLARTKPGGTGELFF; CDR3 DNA: TGTGCCAGCAGCTTAGCGCGAACAAAGCCGGGAGGCACCGGGGAGCTGTTTTTT
D gene: .; clone size: once; J gene: TRBJ1-1; CDR3 length: 14; V gene: TRBV5-1; CDR3 protein: CASSFRQANTEAFF; CDR3 DNA: TGCGCCAGCAGCTTTAGACAGGCGAACACTGAAGCTTTCTTT
D gene: TRBD1; clone size: .; J gene: TRBJ2-7; CDR3 length: 13; V gene: TRBV10-3; CDR3 protein: CAISLGQGYEQYF; CDR3 DNA: TGTGCCATCAGCCTGGGACAGGGCTACGAGCAGTACTTC
D gene: TRBD1; clone size: .; J gene: TRBJ2-5; CDR3 length: 15; V gene: TRBV19; CDR3 protein: CASSMTWDRRETQYF; CDR3 DNA: TGTGCCAGTAGTATGACCTGGGACAGAAGAGAGACCCAGTACTTC
D gene: .; clone size: .; J gene: TRBJ2-1; CDR3 length: 11; V gene: TRBV11-2; CDR3 protein: CASSFGERQFF; CDR3 DNA: TGTGCCAGCAGCTTTGGGGAGAGGCAGTTCTTC
D gene: .; clone size: .; J gene: TRBJ1-6; CDR3 length: 14; V gene: TRBV19; CDR3 protein: CASSIDRGNSPLHF; CDR3 DNA: TGTGCCAGTAGTATAGATCGAGGGAATTCACCCCTCCACTTT
D gene: TRBD1; clone size: .; J gene: TRBJ1-1; CDR3 length: 14; V gene: TRBV11-1; CDR3 protein: CASSYKQGSTEAFF; CDR3 DNA: TGTGCCAGCAGCTATAAACAGGGGAGCACTGAAGCTTTCTTT
D gene: TRBD1; clone size: .; J gene: TRBJ1-2; CDR3 length: 15; V gene: TRBV2; CDR3 protein: CASRTQGQLSGGYTF; CDR3 DNA: TGTGCCAGCAGGACTCAGGGACAGCTTTCAGGGGGCTACACCTTC
D gene: .; clone size: .; J gene: TRBJ1-3; CDR3 length: 13; V gene: TRBV11-2; CDR3 protein: CASREALRNTIYF; CDR3 DNA: TGTGCCAGTAGAGAGGCACTCAGAAACACCATATATTTT
D gene: .; clone size: .; J gene: TRBJ1-1; CDR3 length: 15; V gene: TRBV18; CDR3 protein: CASSPLDSVNTEAFF; CDR3 DNA: TGTGCCAGCTCACCCCTCGACAGTGTGAACACTGAAGCTTTCTTT
D gene: .; clone size: .; J gene: TRBJ2-3; CDR3 length: 16; V gene: TRBV7-2; CDR3 protein: CASRRGGQGSTDTQYF; CDR3 DNA: TGTGCCAGCCGTAGGGGGGGTCAGGGAAGCACAGATACGCAGTATTTT
D gene: .; clone size: .; J gene: TRBJ1-2; CDR3 length: 14; V gene: TRBV5-1; CDR3 protein: CASSLSQINYGYTF; CDR3 DNA: TGCGCCAGCAGCTTGAGCCAAATCAACTATGGCTACACCTTC
D gene: TRBD1; clone size: .; J gene: TRBJ1-1; CDR3 length: 14; V gene: TRBV19; CDR3 protein: CASTPGQPVGEAFF; CDR3 DNA: TGTGCCAGTACCCCGGGACAGCCAGTAGGGGAAGCTTTCTTT
D gene: TRBD1; clone size: .; J gene: TRBJ1-2; CDR3 length: 15; V gene: TRBV19; CDR3 protein: CASRDRGRPHYGYTF; CDR3 DNA: TGTGCCAGTAGGGACAGGGGGCGACCGCACTATGGCTACACCTTC
D gene: .; clone size: .; J gene: TRBJ2-5; CDR3 length: 15; V gene: TRBV6-6; CDR3 protein: CASSYGGDSQETQYF; CDR3 DNA: TGTGCCAGCAGTTACGGAGGGGACAGCCAAGAGACCCAGTACTTC
D gene: TRBD2; clone size: .; J gene: TRBJ2-3; CDR3 length: 14; V gene: TRBV10-3; CDR3 protein: CAIAVGGVTDTQYF; CDR3 DNA: TGTGCCATAGCTGTCGGGGGGGTCACAGATACGCAGTATTTT